A single sample gave rise to the 13 T cell receptor beta chains below, sequenced in a study of blood T cell repertoires in COVID-19. Sequencing was performed with immunoSEQ multiplex PCR; in TCRdb, only in-frame clones are kept and a portion is missing. The sample has 250,000 or so clones; 88% are singletons. The specimen was peripheral blood. The receptor set was obtained from a man at least 80 years old with acute or convalescent COVID-19.

The CDR3 loop reads CASSGQVFQPQHF. The CDR3 DNA is TGTGCCAGCAGTGGACAGGTTTTTCAGCCCCAGCATTTT. This chain joins TRBV28 and TRBJ1-5; TRBD1 agrees at 7 bases. Trimming at V came to 5 bases and at J to 6 bases, leaving 4 bases not matched to a gene. CDR3 length: 13 residues. Germline assignment: CDR1 MDHEN and CDR2 SYDVKM.

This clone was found once. The chain links TRBV11-2 to TRBJ1-3, with D possibly matching TRBD1 (6 bases). This CDR3 is 17 amino acids long. Per germline, CDR1 SGHAT and CDR2 FQNNGV. Trimming shortened V by 1 base and J by 0 bases, and 13 bases separated the two germline ends. The CDR3 loop reads CASSLGDLGASGNTIYF. The CDR3 DNA sequence: TGTGCCAGCAGCTTAGGCGATTTGGGGGCCTCTGGAAACACCATATATTTT.

V and J are TRBV6-6 and TRBJ2-7, with 11 bases that match TRBD1. Trimming at V came to 2 bases and at J to 5 bases, leaving 5 bases not matched to a gene. Germline V gene lookup returns CDR1 MNHNY and CDR2 SVGAGI (reference sequence). This CDR3 is 15 amino acids long. The CDR3 bases are TGTGCCAGCAGTTACCGGGACAGGGGGTATGACGAGCAGTACTTC. Amino acid sequence: CASSYRDRGYDEQYF.

The rearrangement joins TRBV28 to TRBJ2-5, with D perhaps TRBD1 (5 bases). Germline V lookup: CDR1 MDHEN, CDR2 SYDVKM. The CDR3 length is 16 residues. V dropped 4 bases and J dropped 2 bases, with 17 bases sitting between them. CDR3 sequence (DNA): TGTGCCAGCAGTTCTCCCAGGCAGGGTGGACAAGAGACCCAGTACTTC. It specifies CASSSPRQGGQETQYF.

This clone was counted a single time. The identical CDR3 is also encoded by other nucleotide sequences in the sample. V gene TRBV29-1 combines with J gene TRBJ1-1; the D is unclear. Germline CDR1 and CDR2: SQVTM and ANQGSEA. The CDR3 contains 11 residues. Trimming removed 6 bases from V and 1 base from J, with 6 bases in between. For the CDR3, the DNA is TGCAGCGTCTCCCGGAACACTGAAGCTTTCTTT. Encoded protein: CSVSRNTEAFF.

The sample holds one count of this clone. V gene TRBV6-5 combines with J gene TRBJ2-6, with 8 bases identical to TRBD2. CDR3 length equals 16 residues. The junction had 2 bases not matched to a gene; V was cut back by 2 bases and J by 2 bases. Germline loops: CDR1 MNHEY, CDR2 SVGAGI. For the CDR3, the DNA is TGTGCCAGCAGTTACCTCGGGGGGGCTGGGGCCAACGTCCTGACTTTC. This sequence encodes CASSYLGGAGANVLTF.

This clone appeared a few times. CDR3 in DNA: TGTGCCAGTGGGACTCTACCAAGCTCCTACAATGAGCAGTTCTTC. It encodes CASGTLPSSYNEQFF. V gene TRBV19 combines with J gene TRBJ2-1; D possibly corresponds to TRBD2 (6 bases). The length of the CDR3 is 15 residues. Germline CDR1 and CDR2: LNHDA and SQIVND (reference sequence). V lost 8 bases and J 0 bases, leaving 14 bases between the germline ends.

The V gene is TRBV20-1, the J gene TRBJ2-7; 9 bases are shared with TRBD2. V shed 3 bases, J shed 2 bases, and the junction held 5 bases outside the gene matches. Germline assignment: CDR1 DFQATT and CDR2 SNEGSKA (reference sequence). The CDR3 extends over 14 amino acids. CDR3 sequence reads: CSASTSGRTYEQYF. The CDR3, as DNA: TGCAGTGCTAGTACCAGCGGGAGGACCTACGAGCAGTACTTC.

This sequence joins TRBV7-6 and TRBJ2-1, with 13 bases matching TRBD2. This CDR3 spans 22 amino acids. V was clipped by 5 bases and J by 3 bases; unmatched bases: 22. The germline gives CDR1 SGHVS, CDR2 FNYEAQ. For the CDR3, the DNA is TGTGCCAGCAGCGCTAGCTCATCACTAGCGGGGGGGTCCCCCCGCGTCTACAATGAGCAGTTCTTC. This gives the protein CASSASSSLAGGSPRVYNEQFF.

The V call is TRBV19, the J call TRBJ1-2; 9 nucleotides align to TRBD1. CDR1 is LNHDA, CDR2 SQIVND, per germline (reference sequence). The CDR3 contains 15 residues. V lost 11 bases to trimming and J lost 4 bases; unmatched junction nucleotides: 14. The CDR3 loop is CACSGQGDYGYGYTF. In nucleotides, the CDR3 is TGTGCCTGTTCGGGACAGGGTGATTACGGCTATGGCTACACCTTC. The full variable domain, with the rest looked up from reference TRBV19 and TRBJ1-2, is DGGITQSPKYLFRKEGQNVTLSCEQNLNHDAMYWYRQDPGQGLRLIYYSQIVNDFQKGDIAEGYSVSREKKESFPLTVTSAQKNPTAFYLCACSGQGDYGYGYTFGSGTRLTVV.

In DNA form, the CDR3 reads TGTGCCGCGGGAAGAGGGACAGAGGTAAACGAGCAGTACTTC. It is translated as CAAGRGTEVNEQYF. The chain uses TRBV27 and TRBJ2-7; possible D gene TRBD1, 7 bases. Per the germline V gene, CDR1 is MNHEY and CDR2 is SMNVEV (reference sequence). This CDR3 is built from 14 residues. Trimming cost V 11 bases and J 5 bases, with 22 bases left between them.

This chain connects TRBV4-2 to TRBJ1-2; D gene ambiguous. The CDR3 extends over 16 amino acids. The germline V and J ends were trimmed by 1 base and 1 base, with 13 bases remaining between them. The germline V gene encodes CDR1 LGHNA and CDR2 YNFKEQ. The CDR3 nucleotides read TGTGCCAGCAGCCAAGCGGCCGCAGGCCTTAACTATGGCTACACCTTC. It encodes CASSQAAAGLNYGYTF.

The rearrangement uses TRBV6-2 or TRBV6-3 and TRBJ1-6; TRBD1 matches 9 bases. The CDR3 is 15 amino acids. CDR1 and CDR2 from the germline V gene are MNHEY and SVGEGT. V lost 4 bases to trimming and J lost 7 bases; unmatched junction nucleotides: 5. The CDR3 is CASSSATGGNSPLHF. The CDR3 DNA is TGTGCCAGCAGTTCCGCGACAGGGGGAAATTCACCCCTCCACTTT.